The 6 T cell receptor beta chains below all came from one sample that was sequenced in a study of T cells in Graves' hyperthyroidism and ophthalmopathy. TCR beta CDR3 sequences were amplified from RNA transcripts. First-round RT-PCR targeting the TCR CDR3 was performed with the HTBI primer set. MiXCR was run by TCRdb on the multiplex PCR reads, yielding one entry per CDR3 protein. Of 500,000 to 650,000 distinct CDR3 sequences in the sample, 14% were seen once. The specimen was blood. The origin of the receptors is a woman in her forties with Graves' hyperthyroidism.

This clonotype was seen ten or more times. CDR3 sequence (DNA): TGTGCCAGCAGCTTGTACGGAGGGGGCGTTTCAAATGAGCAGTTCTTC. Its translation: CASSLYGGGVSNEQFF. This chain links TRBV7-3 with TRBJ2-1; possibly TRBD1 for D (7 bases). The CDR3 covers 16 residues. Looked up from germline, CDR1 is SGHTA and CDR2 is FQGTGA. Trimming took 3 bases from V and 7 from J, leaving 19 bases between them.

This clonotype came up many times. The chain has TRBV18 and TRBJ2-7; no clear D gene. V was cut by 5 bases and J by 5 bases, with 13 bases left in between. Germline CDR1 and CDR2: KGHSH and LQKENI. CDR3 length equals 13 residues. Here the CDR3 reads CASSADPSDEQYF. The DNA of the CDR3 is TGTGCCAGCTCAGCGGACCCCAGCGACGAGCAGTACTTC. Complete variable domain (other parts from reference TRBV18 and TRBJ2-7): NAGVMQNPRHLVRRRGQEARLRCSPMKGHSHVYWYRQLPEEGLKFMVYLQKENIIDESGMPKERFSAEFPKEGPSILRIQQVVRGDSAAYFCASSADPSDEQYFGPGTRLTVT.

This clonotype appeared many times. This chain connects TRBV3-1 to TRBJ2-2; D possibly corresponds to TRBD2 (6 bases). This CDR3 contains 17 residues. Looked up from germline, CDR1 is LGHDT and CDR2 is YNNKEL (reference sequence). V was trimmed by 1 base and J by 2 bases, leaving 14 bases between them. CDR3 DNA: TGTGCCAGCAGCCAAGGAGGACCGGGACTTAACACCGGGGAGCTGTTTTTT. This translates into CASSQGGPGLNTGELFF.

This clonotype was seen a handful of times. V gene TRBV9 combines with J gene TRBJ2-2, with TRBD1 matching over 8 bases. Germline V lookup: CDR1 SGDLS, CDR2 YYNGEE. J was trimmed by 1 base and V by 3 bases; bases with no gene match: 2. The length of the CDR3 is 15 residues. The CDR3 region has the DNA TGTGCCAGCAGCGGAGGGACAGGGAACACCGGGGAGCTGTTTTTT. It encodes CASSGGTGNTGELFF. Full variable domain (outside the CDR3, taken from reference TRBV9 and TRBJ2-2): DSGVTQTPKHLITATGQRVTLRCSPRSGDLSVYWYQQSLDQGLQFLIQYYNGEERAKGNILERFSAQQFPDLHSELNLSSLELGDSALYFCASSGGTGNTGELFFGEGSRLTVL.

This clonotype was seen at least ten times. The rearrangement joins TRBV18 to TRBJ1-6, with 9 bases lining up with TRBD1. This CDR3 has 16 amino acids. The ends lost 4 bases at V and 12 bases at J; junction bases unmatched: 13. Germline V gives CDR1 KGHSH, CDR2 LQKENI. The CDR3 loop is CASSLLDPGQGQPLHF. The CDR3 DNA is TGTGCCAGCTCACTCCTGGACCCGGGACAGGGTCAACCCCTCCACTTT.

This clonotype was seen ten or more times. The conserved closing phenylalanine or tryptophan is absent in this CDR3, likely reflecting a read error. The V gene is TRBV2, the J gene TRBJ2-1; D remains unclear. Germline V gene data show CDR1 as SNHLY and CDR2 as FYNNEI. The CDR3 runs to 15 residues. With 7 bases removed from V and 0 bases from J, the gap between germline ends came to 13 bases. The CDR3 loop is CASTLGINSYNEQFL. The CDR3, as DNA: TGTGCCAGCACCCTAGGGATAAACTCCTACAATGAGCAGTTCCTC.